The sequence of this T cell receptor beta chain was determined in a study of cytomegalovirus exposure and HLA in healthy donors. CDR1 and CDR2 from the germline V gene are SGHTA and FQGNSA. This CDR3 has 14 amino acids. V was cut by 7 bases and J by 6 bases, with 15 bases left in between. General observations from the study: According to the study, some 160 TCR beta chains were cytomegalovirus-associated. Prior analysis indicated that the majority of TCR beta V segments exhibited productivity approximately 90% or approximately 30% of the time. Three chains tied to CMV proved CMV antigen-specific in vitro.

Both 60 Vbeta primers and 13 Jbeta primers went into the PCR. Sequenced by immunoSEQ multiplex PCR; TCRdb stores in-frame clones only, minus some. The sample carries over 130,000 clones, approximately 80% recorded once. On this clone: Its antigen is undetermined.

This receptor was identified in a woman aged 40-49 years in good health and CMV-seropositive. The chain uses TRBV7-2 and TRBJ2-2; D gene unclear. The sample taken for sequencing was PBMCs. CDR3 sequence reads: CASTKAQVAGELFF. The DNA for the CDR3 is TGTGCCAGCACCAAAGCCCAGGTGGCCGGGGAGCTGTTTTTT.